This T cell receptor beta chain was sequenced during a study of human T cells and chemical hapten exposure. Across the whole study: How much TCR each sample yielded varied, mostly because pooled library volumes differed slightly.

The time point was: patch test 2, 6 weeks after DPC sensitization. Treatment defined: therapeutic diphenylcyclopropenone sensitization with weekly scalp DPC. Unfractionated whole blood yielded the extracted total RNA. Germline assignment: CDR1 LGHDT and CDR2 YNNKEL (reference sequence). The ends were cut back, 8 bases at V and 4 bases at J, with 21 bases in the middle. The CDR3 consists of 16 residues. TCRdb re-analysed the RACE reads in MiXCR, keeping a single row per CDR3 protein. The data show 35,000 to 50,000 distinct CDR3 sequences, roughly 9% seen once. This clonotype appeared a few times. This TCR was recovered from a woman aged 25 to 39 with alopecia areata. Some clones in this sample may be carry-over from other donors' samples. The rearrangement joins TRBV3-1 to TRBJ1-5; the D gene is possibly TRBD1 (5 bases). The source material was whole blood, sampled in connection with sensitization to the hapten diphenylcyclopropenone (DPC). This chain's CDR3 is CASRTARDAGNQPQHF. CDR3 DNA sequence: TGTGCCAGCCGAACCGCCCGAGATGCAGGGAATCAGCCCCAGCATTTT.